This T cell receptor beta chain was observed in a study of blood T cell repertoires in COVID-19. Study-level background: Specimens from acute and convalescent COVID-19 originated in the United States, Italy and Spain. The analysed material was cDNA or gDNA that came from T cells, B-cell-depleted T cells, or PBMCs.

The table lists this clone with a few counts. Germline-derived CDR1 and CDR2 are LGHDT and YNNKEL (reference sequence). This CDR3 contains 13 residues. The V end was cut by 5 bases, the J end by 4 bases, with 9 bases between. Per the original methods: Amplification of reference gene primers was used by the study to estimate nucleated cell counts. The assay was immunoSEQ multiplex PCR, and TCRdb's table has in-frame clones only and misses some. V, J and clone size are taken as reported in that table, and D and trimming were inferred from the DNA itself. The sample carries approximately 220,000 clones, 85% recorded once.

This clonotype originated in a man aged 50 to 59 who had recovered from COVID-19. Sequenced sample: peripheral blood. This chain uses TRBV3-1 (or the pseudogene TRBV3-2) with TRBJ1-5; D is undetermined. The CDR3 is CASSFGDNQPQHF. The CDR3 DNA reads TGTGCCAGCAGCTTCGGGGATAATCAGCCCCAGCATTTT.